This T cell receptor (beta chain) was recovered during a study of blood T cell repertoires in COVID-19. Background on the study: Donors in the United States, Italy and Spain gave samples during acute or convalescent COVID-19. Nucleic acid was either cDNA or gDNA, and it came from T cells, B-cell-depleted T cells, or PBMCs.

Repertoires were generated with immunoSEQ multiplex PCR, while TCRdb's copy carries only in-frame clones and drops some. Of roughly 170,000 clones in the sample, approximately 86% were seen once. Germline CDR1 and CDR2: MNHEY and SMNVEV (reference sequence). Trimming at V came to 3 bases and at J to 5 bases, leaving 9 bases not matched to a gene. The CDR3 runs 16 residues. This rearrangement joins TRBV27 to TRBJ2-5; 10 nucleotides agree with TRBD1. Specimen: peripheral blood. This clonotype originated in a man aged 60 to 69 who had recovered from COVID-19. CDR3 in DNA: TGTGCCAGCAGTTTCACCGGGACAGGGGTGAGGGAGACCCAGTACTTC. Encoded protein: CASSFTGTGVRETQYF.